A single sample is the source of the 11 T cell receptor beta chains below, sequenced in a study of early T cells in non-severe SARS-CoV-2 infection (dated by TCRdb to about 2021). Library prep was done by 5' RACE. Sequencing instrument: NextSeq 500. Through fastp at Q25 and MiXCR, TCRdb rebuilt clones from the public reads, retaining in-frame beta chains. A single entry per CDR3 protein holds the most common genes and DNA from its merged rows. In all, the sample holds about 34,000 distinct CDR3 sequences, and about 6.5% of those were seen once. Roughly 7.5% of the sample belongs to the ten largest clones. The sequenced material came from whole blood. All receptors derive from an adult who was a healthcare worker with PCR-confirmed SARS-CoV-2 infection or an uninfected control (not recorded which).

This clonotype was recorded many times. V usage is TRBV24-1 and J usage is TRBJ2-2; D not certain. The length of the CDR3 is 13 residues. Germline CDR1 and CDR2: KGHDR and SFDVKD. Trimming removed 3 bases from V and 13 bases from J, with 14 bases in between. This CDR3 is CATSDVKAPGLFF. The CDR3 region has the DNA TGTGCCACCAGTGATGTTAAGGCCCCGGGGCTGTTTTTT.

This clonotype was counted only a few times. V gene TRBV11-2 combines with J gene TRBJ2-1; D gene unclear. V dropped 0 bases and J dropped 3 bases, with 9 bases sitting between them. The CDR3 totals 15 residues. In germline, CDR1 is SGHAT, CDR2 FQNNGV. The CDR3 loop is CASSLEVLSYNEQFF. In DNA form, the CDR3 reads TGTGCCAGCAGCTTAGAGGTGCTTAGCTACAATGAGCAGTTCTTC.

There are many counts of this clonotype. The chain carries TRBV7-9 and TRBJ1-1, with D possibly matching TRBD1 (5 bases). From germline, CDR1 is SEHNR and CDR2 FQNEAQ (reference sequence). The CDR3 totals 15 residues. V was cut by 7 bases and J by 3 bases, with 18 bases left in between. The CDR3 spells CASKDSGRWDTEAFF. The CDR3 DNA reads TGTGCCAGCAAGGATTCGGGGCGTTGGGACACTGAAGCTTTCTTT.

This clonotype was picked up many times. The rearrangement links TRBV29-1 to TRBJ2-3; D uncertain. The CDR3 is 13 residues long. In germline, CDR1 is SQVTM, CDR2 ANQGSEA. Trimming pared 4 bases from V and 1 base from J, leaving 9 bases between. CDR3 coding DNA: TGCAGCGTTGTAAGGCAGGGCACAGATACGCAGTATTTT. It translates to CSVVRQGTDTQYF.

This clonotype came up many times. DNA for the CDR3: TGTGCCAGCAGCTTAGGGGACGGGAATCAGCCCCAGCATTTT. Amino acids: CASSLGDGNQPQHF. J is TRBJ1-5 and V is TRBV7-2; D may be TRBD1 (5 bases). This CDR3 region has 14 residues. V dropped 1 base and J dropped 4 bases, with 8 bases sitting between them. The germline V gene has CDR1 SGHTA and CDR2 FQGNSA.

This clonotype was recorded at least ten times. The chain uses TRBV4-1 and TRBJ2-3; D uncertain. The germline V gene has CDR1 MGHRA and CDR2 YSYEKL. CDR3 size: 13 residues. V dropped 1 base and J dropped 3 bases, with 5 bases sitting between them. CDR3 DNA: TGCGCCAGCAGCCAAGTCCAGACAGATACGCAGTATTTT. Translation: CASSQVQTDTQYF.

This clonotype was seen repeatedly, ten times or more. J is TRBJ1-5 and V is TRBV6-2 or TRBV6-3; no reliable D call. Trimming removed 4 bases at V and 0 bases at J, with 7 bases between. Germline lookup yields CDR1 MNHEY and CDR2 SVGEGT. The CDR3 runs 14 residues. In DNA, the CDR3 is TGTGCCAGCAGTTCAACAAATAGCAATCAGCCCCAGCATTTT. Translating gives CASSSTNSNQPQHF.

In its sample, this clonotype was seen a few times. This chain links TRBV2 with TRBJ2-2; no definite D call. Germline lookup yields CDR1 SNHLY and CDR2 FYNNEI. The V end lost 6 bases, the J end lost 3 bases, and 8 bases lay between the germline ends. CDR3 length: 13 residues. The CDR3 DNA reads as TGTGCCAGCAGCGTCTATTACACCGGGGAGCTGTTTTTT. It yields the protein CASSVYYTGELFF.

This clonotype was observed at least ten times. The chain is built from TRBV12-3 or TRBV12-4 and TRBJ2-1, with D perhaps matching TRBD1 (6 bases). The CDR3 consists of 14 residues. The V and J ends lost 5 bases and 5 bases respectively, with 13 bases between them. This CDR3 reads CASSRGTSNNEQFF. The DNA of the CDR3 is TGTGCCAGCAGTCGAGGGACATCTAACAATGAGCAGTTCTTC.

V gene TRBV7-2 combines with J gene TRBJ1-6, with unresolved D. The CDR3 length is 14 residues. The ends were cut back, 1 base at V and 7 bases at J, with 8 bases in the middle. CDR1 and CDR2 from the germline V gene are SGHTA and FQGNSA. CDR3 sequence: CASSLDGWNSPLHF. The CDR3, as DNA: TGTGCCAGCAGCTTAGACGGATGGAATTCACCCCTCCACTTT.

This clonotype was picked up a small number of times. This chain uses TRBV28 with TRBJ2-2; D is unclear. This CDR3 comprises 15 residues. V gave up 3 bases and J gave up 1 base, with 9 bases separating them. The V gene's germline CDR1 is MDHEN and CDR2 SYDVKM. CDR3 sequence: CASSFTGQNTGELFF. CDR3 coding DNA: TGTGCCAGCAGTTTTACCGGCCAGAACACCGGGGAGCTGTTTTTT.